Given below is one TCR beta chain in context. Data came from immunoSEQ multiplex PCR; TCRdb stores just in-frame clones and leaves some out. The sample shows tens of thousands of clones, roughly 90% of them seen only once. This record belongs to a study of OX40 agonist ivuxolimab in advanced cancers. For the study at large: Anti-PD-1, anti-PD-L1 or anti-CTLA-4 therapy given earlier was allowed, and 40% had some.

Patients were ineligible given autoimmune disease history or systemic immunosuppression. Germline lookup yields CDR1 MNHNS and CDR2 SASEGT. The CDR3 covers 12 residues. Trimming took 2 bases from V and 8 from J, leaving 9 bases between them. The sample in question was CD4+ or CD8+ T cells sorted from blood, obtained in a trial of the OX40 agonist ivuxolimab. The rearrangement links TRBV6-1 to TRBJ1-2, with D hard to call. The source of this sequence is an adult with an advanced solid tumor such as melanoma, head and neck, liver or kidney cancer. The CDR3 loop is CASSENRVGYTF. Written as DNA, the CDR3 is TGTGCCAGCAGTGAAAACCGGGTGGGCTACACCTTC.